Shown below are 21 T cell receptor beta chains from a single sample sequenced in a study of blood T cell repertoires in COVID-19. Assay used: immunoSEQ multiplex PCR; TCRdb lists only in-frame clones, some missing. There are about 120,000 clones in the sample; approximately 89% occur only once, and 10% to 12% lies in the top ten. Sample: peripheral blood. The receptors shown here come from a woman aged 70-85 years with COVID-19, enrolled during active disease.

The genes are TRBV15 and TRBJ1-4; D ambiguous. The CDR3 covers 15 residues. From germline, CDR1 is LNHNV and CDR2 YYDKDF (reference sequence). Trimming left V 0 bases short and J 6 bases short, with 11 bases between. The chain's CDR3 is CATSRDPTRHEKLFF. The CDR3, as DNA: TGTGCCACCAGCAGAGATCCGACAAGGCATGAAAAACTGTTTTTT.

V usage is TRBV6-6 and J usage is TRBJ1-2; the match to TRBD1 covers 8 bases. The CDR3 consists of 12 residues. Germline values: CDR1 MNHNY, CDR2 SVGAGI (reference sequence). Trimming cost V 6 bases and J 5 bases; bases outside gene matches: 2. The CDR3 coding sequence is TGTGCCAGCAGCCACAGGGGGTATGGCTACACCTTC. Protein: CASSHRGYGYTF.

The chain is built from TRBV19 and TRBJ2-1, with 12 bases aligning to TRBD2. CDR3 length: 17 amino acids. V shed 7 bases and J 4 bases; nucleotides not matched to a gene: 11. CDR1 is LNHDA, CDR2 SQIVND, per germline (reference sequence). The CDR3 reads CASIPSGGALGYNEQFF. The CDR3, as DNA: TGTGCCAGTATCCCTAGCGGGGGGGCCCTGGGATACAATGAGCAGTTCTTC.

The V call is TRBV2, the J call TRBJ2-2, with a possible D match to TRBD2 (7 bases). Trimming took 6 bases from V and 4 from J, leaving 15 bases between them. The CDR3 is made up of 15 amino acids. Per germline, CDR1 SNHLY and CDR2 FYNNEI. For the CDR3, the DNA is TGTGCCAGCAGCCCGACAGGCGGGGGCACCGGGGAGCTGTTTTTT. This codes for CASSPTGGGTGELFF.

The rearrangement links TRBV29-1 to TRBJ2-2; D not resolved. The V and J ends lost 6 bases and 1 base respectively, with 6 bases between them. The CDR3 sequence is 12 residues long. Per germline, CDR1 SQVTM and CDR2 ANQGSEA. The CDR3 loop is CSVTENTGELFF. CDR3 bases: TGCAGCGTCACAGAGAACACCGGGGAGCTGTTTTTT.

The chain employs TRBV6-5 and TRBJ1-1; the D is unclear. The CDR3 consists of 14 residues. Germline assignment: CDR1 MNHEY and CDR2 SVGAGI. The V gene lost 0 bases and the J gene lost 2 bases, with 7 bases spanning the gap. For the CDR3, the DNA is TGTGCCAGCAGTTACTCCCCAGGTAACACTGAAGCTTTCTTT. It yields the protein CASSYSPGNTEAFF.

The chain employs TRBV28 and TRBJ1-5, with 7 positions matching TRBD1. J lost 7 bases, V lost 7 bases, and 7 bases had no gene match. Per the germline V gene, CDR1 is MDHEN and CDR2 is SYDVKM. The CDR3 loop spans 13 amino acids. The CDR3 nucleotides read TGTGCCAGCACCCCGACAGGGCACCAGCCCCAGCATTTT. Translated, it gives CASTPTGHQPQHF.

The V and J genes are TRBV7-3 and TRBJ1-2; D is undetermined. The germline V and J ends were trimmed by 1 base and 8 bases, with 11 bases remaining between them. The CDR3 totals 13 residues. CDR1 SGHTA and CDR2 FQGTGA come from the germline V gene. In DNA, the CDR3 is TGTGCCAGCAGCTTAATTGCGGGATTGGGCTACACCTTC. Its protein is CASSLIAGLGYTF. Variable domain in full (rest from reference TRBV7-3 and TRBJ1-2): GAGVSQTPSNKVTEKGKYVELRCDPISGHTALYWYRQSLGQGPEFLIYFQGTGAADDSGLPNDRFFAVRPEGSVSTLKIQRTERGDSAVYLCASSLIAGLGYTFGSGTRLTVV.

This clone was observed once. The chain links TRBV10-1 to TRBJ2-3; 7 nucleotides agree with TRBD1. The CDR3 totals 17 residues. CDR1 is WNHNN and CDR2 is SYGVQD in the germline V gene (reference sequence). Trimming removed 0 bases from V and 1 base from J; junction bases left unmatched: 7. The CDR3 coding sequence is TGCGCCAGCAGTGAGTCGTTAAGGGGGCTGGGCACAGATACGCAGTATTTT. This sequence encodes CASSESLRGLGTDTQYF.

This chain uses TRBV2 with TRBJ2-2; 8 nucleotides line up with TRBD2. With V trimmed by 4 bases and J by 7 bases, 8 bases remained unmatched. The CDR3 is 15 residues long. Per germline, CDR1 SNHLY and CDR2 FYNNEI. For the CDR3, the DNA is TGTGCCAGCAGTGCGCGGGGGGCCTTGAGCGGGGAGCTGTTTTTT. This sequence encodes CASSARGALSGELFF.

This clone was detected only once. The chain uses TRBV2 and TRBJ1-6; 7 positions agree with TRBD1. Germline CDR1 and CDR2: SNHLY and FYNNEI. The length of the CDR3 is 12 residues. The V segment lost 7 bases and the J segment 7 bases; nucleotides outside the gene matches: 1. The DNA for the CDR3 is TGTGCCAGCAAGACAGGGAATTCACCCCTCCACTTT. Its translation: CASKTGNSPLHF.

This chain uses TRBV27 with TRBJ2-3; D unresolved. Germline CDR1 MNHEY, CDR2 SMNVEV (reference sequence). The length of the CDR3 is 11 residues. V was clipped by 3 bases and J by 7 bases, with 5 bases between them. In DNA, the CDR3 is TGTGCCAGCAGTTTCGGTCATACGCAGTATTTT. Its translation is CASSFGHTQYF.

This clone was seen a few times. The chain combines TRBV7-8 with TRBJ2-4, with D unresolved. The CDR3 contains 17 residues. Germline assignment: CDR1 SGHVS and CDR2 FQNEAQ. Trimming took off 0 bases at V and 1 base at J, with 13 bases between the two ends. In DNA form, the CDR3 reads TGTGCCAGCAGCTTAGCGGAACTTTGGGCTGCCAAAAACATTCAGTACTTC. Translated: CASSLAELWAAKNIQYF.

The chain joins TRBV2 to TRBJ1-1, with D tentatively TRBD1 (5 bases). Germline CDR1 and CDR2: SNHLY and FYNNEI. V was shortened by 4 bases and J by 7 bases, with 13 bases between the two germline ends. The CDR3 consists of 13 residues. Here the CDR3 DNA reads TGTGCCAGCAGTGGGCAAAGGGGAAGTGAAGCTTTCTTT. This sequence encodes CASSGQRGSEAFF.

In this sample, this clone turned up a few times. The gene calls are TRBV11-1 and TRBJ2-2, with 10 bases that match TRBD2. V was pared by 5 bases and J by 1 base, with 1 base of the junction left unmatched. The CDR3 extends over 15 amino acids. Germline V CDR1 and CDR2: SGHAT, FQDESV (reference sequence). CDR3 sequence reads: CASSRTSGNTGELFF. CDR3 coding DNA: TGTGCCAGCAGCAGGACTAGCGGGAACACCGGGGAGCTGTTTTTT.

This rearrangement joins TRBV19 to TRBJ2-3, with TRBD2 matching 7 bases. The germline CDR1 and CDR2 sequences are LNHDA and SQIVND (reference sequence). V lost 1 base to trimming and J lost 4 bases; unmatched junction nucleotides: 11. The CDR3 loop spans 17 amino acids. DNA for the CDR3: TGTGCCAGTAGTATAGGGGGATGGCGGGGGAACGCAGATACGCAGTATTTT. Its protein is CASSIGGWRGNADTQYF.

V usage is TRBV2 and J usage is TRBJ1-5; possibly TRBD1 for D (5 bases). The ends were cut back, 8 bases at V and 7 bases at J, with 18 bases in the middle. Germline CDR1 reads SNHLY; CDR2 reads FYNNEI. The CDR3 length is 14 residues. The CDR3 nucleotides are TGTGCCAGCCGGATCCGGGGGGTGGAGCAGCCCCAGCATTTT. Translating gives CASRIRGVEQPQHF. Full variable domain (remainder filled in from reference TRBV2 and TRBJ1-5): EPEVTQTPSHQVTQMGQEVILRCVPISNHLYFYWYRQILGQKVEFLVSFYNNEISEKSEIFDDQFSVERPDGSNFTLKIRSTKLEDSAMYFCASRIRGVEQPQHFGDGTRLSIL.

This clone was seen just once. The chain has TRBV7-9 and TRBJ2-3; a possible D gene is TRBD1 (6 bases). Trimming took off 8 bases at V and 0 bases at J, with 15 bases between the two ends. The CDR3 runs to 15 residues. Germline lookup yields CDR1 SEHNR and CDR2 FQNEAQ (reference sequence). The CDR3 DNA reads TGTGCCAGCGGGACGGACAGACCTAGCACAGATACGCAGTATTTT. It encodes CASGTDRPSTDTQYF.

The chain recombines TRBV28 with TRBJ2-5; the match to TRBD2 covers 12 bases. Germline-derived CDR1 and CDR2 are MDHEN and SYDVKM. Unmatched junction bases numbered 12, after V lost 2 bases and J lost 2 bases. The CDR3 consists of 19 residues. This chain's CDR3 is CASSLPTSGGTLSQETQYF. CDR3 coding DNA: TGTGCCAGCAGTTTACCCACTAGCGGGGGGACCTTATCTCAAGAGACCCAGTACTTC.

The chain employs TRBV4-1 and TRBJ1-6; maybe TRBD1 (6 bases). CDR1 MGHRA and CDR2 YSYEKL come from the germline V gene. This CDR3 comprises 17 residues. V was cut by 0 bases and J by 7 bases, with 16 bases left in between. The CDR3 is CASSQDRGARGNSPLHF. CDR3 DNA sequence: TGCGCCAGCAGCCAAGATCGGGGGGCAAGAGGGAATTCACCCCTCCACTTT.

The genes are TRBV7-2 and TRBJ2-7; D remains unclear. V lost 7 bases and J 4 bases, leaving 17 bases between the germline ends. Germline values: CDR1 SGHTA, CDR2 FQGNSA. This CDR3 has 14 residues. CDR3 amino acids: CASTLVGLVYEQYF. The CDR3 DNA reads TGTGCCAGCACCCTTGTGGGCCTCGTGTACGAGCAGTACTTC.